The 25 T cell receptor beta chains below all came from one sample that was sequenced in a study of cytomegalovirus exposure and HLA in healthy donors. The study ran its PCR with 60 Vbeta and 13 Jbeta primers. Sequenced by immunoSEQ multiplex PCR; TCRdb stores in-frame clones only, minus some. The sample holds over 90,000 clones, about 73% seen once. The sample taken for sequencing was PBMCs. These receptors originate from a woman aged 45-65 years in good health and CMV-seropositive.

This clone was detected once. The CDR3 region has the DNA TGTGCCAGCAGTTCGACAGGGGGCAGGCATGAGCAGTTCTTC. Its protein product is CASSSTGGRHEQFF. The chain recombines TRBV28 with TRBJ2-1, with 10 bases identical to TRBD1. V gave up 4 bases and J gave up 8 bases; unmatched junction bases: 5. The CDR3 spans 14 residues. Germline loops: CDR1 MDHEN, CDR2 SYDVKM.

As to this clone: The junction and the germline gene differ at one end; a read error may be behind it. The gene calls are TRBV28 and TRBJ2-4; D may be TRBD2 (5 bases). The CDR3 is made up of 16 amino acids. The germline V gene encodes CDR1 MDHEN and CDR2 SYDVKM. Here the CDR3 reads CASSSDLSLAKNIQHF. Here the CDR3 DNA reads TGTGCCAGCAGTTCGGACCTCTCGCTAGCCAAAAACATTCAGCACTTC.

The chain joins TRBV11-2 to TRBJ2-7; D ambiguous. V dropped 4 bases and J dropped 0 bases, with 19 bases sitting between them. CDR1 is SGHAT and CDR2 is FQNNGV in the germline V gene. The CDR3 extends over 17 amino acids. The CDR3 nucleotides read TGTGCCAGCAGCTCCCAAACCCATTCTATGAGCTCCTACGAGCAGTACTTC. Its translation is CASSSQTHSMSSYEQYF.

The chain links TRBV15 to TRBJ1-5; TRBD1 matches at 7 bases. The ends lost 4 bases at V and 11 bases at J; junction bases unmatched: 14. Looked up from germline, CDR1 is LNHNV and CDR2 is YYDKDF (reference sequence). This CDR3 is 15 amino acids long. The CDR3 DNA is TGTGCCACCAGCAATGCGACAGGGCGTCATCGGGCCCAGCATTTT. This translates into CATSNATGRHRAQHF.

The CDR3, as DNA: TGTGCCAGCAGCTTGGGGACTAGCGGGAGGGCGGGGACGCAGTATTTT. Its translation is CASSLGTSGRAGTQYF. The J gene is TRBJ2-3, the V gene TRBV7-6; TRBD2 matches at 16 bases. The CDR3 totals 16 residues. CDR1 and CDR2 (germline): SGHVS, FNYEAQ. V lost 3 bases and J lost 9; bases outside the gene matches: 6.

The chain employs TRBV2 and TRBJ1-5; D gene unclear. Per the germline V gene, CDR1 is SNHLY and CDR2 is FYNNEI. V gave up 3 bases and J gave up 0 bases, with 6 bases separating them. The CDR3 runs 14 residues. CDR3 sequence reads: CASSDVYSNQPQHF. The CDR3 region has the DNA TGTGCCAGCAGTGACGTGTATAGCAATCAGCCCCAGCATTTT.

V usage is TRBV7-6 and J usage is TRBJ2-7, with D possibly matching TRBD1 (5 bases). Germline V CDR1 and CDR2: SGHVS, FNYEAQ. V was clipped by 2 bases and J by 5 bases, with 13 bases between them. This CDR3 is built from 14 residues. The CDR3 DNA sequence: TGTGCCAGCAGCTTATTAGGGGATCTGAACGAGCAGTACTTC. This gives the protein CASSLLGDLNEQYF.

The sample holds a few counts of this clone. This chain joins TRBV7-8 and TRBJ2-7, with D perhaps TRBD2 (6 bases). CDR3 length: 14 amino acids. Germline V lookup: CDR1 SGHVS, CDR2 FQNEAQ. With 5 bases removed from V and 5 bases from J, the gap between germline ends came to 16 bases. The CDR3 loop reads CASSPFTGVDEQYF. Written as DNA, the CDR3 is TGTGCCAGCAGCCCATTCACGGGAGTTGACGAGCAGTACTTC.

This clone came up a few times. The chain carries TRBV2 and TRBJ1-1; D unresolved. This CDR3 has 15 residues. The germline gives CDR1 SNHLY, CDR2 FYNNEI. Between the trimmed V and J ends, which lost 3 bases and 9 bases, there was a span of 20 bases. The CDR3 sequence is CASSEVGQSDRQAFF. DNA for the CDR3: TGTGCCAGCAGTGAGGTTGGGCAATCCGACCGACAAGCTTTCTTT.

The chain carries TRBV5-1 and TRBJ1-1; a weak D match, TRBD1 (6 bases). The length of the CDR3 is 14 residues. CDR1 and CDR2 from the germline V gene are SGHRS and YFSETQ. V lost 3 bases to trimming and J lost 3 bases, with 12 bases between them. This chain's CDR3 is CASSSTGFHTEAFF. The DNA for the CDR3 is TGCGCCAGCAGCTCTACAGGGTTCCACACTGAAGCTTTCTTT.

This clone was recorded only once. The chain has TRBV19 and TRBJ2-7; D call uncertain. V gave up 6 bases and J gave up 2 bases, with 17 bases separating them. The CDR3 extends over 15 amino acids. Germline V lookup: CDR1 LNHDA, CDR2 SQIVND (reference sequence). CDR3 DNA sequence: TGTGCCAGTAGCATCTCGGTAGCAGCTCCCTACGAGCAGTACTTC. Translating gives CASSISVAAPYEQYF.

The chain couples TRBV7-8 to TRBJ2-5, with D perhaps TRBD2 (6 bases). Trimming removed 1 base at V and 2 bases at J, with 11 bases between. The CDR3 sequence is 15 residues long. Germline V gene data show CDR1 as SGHVS and CDR2 as FQNEAQ. The CDR3 DNA follows: TGTGCCAGCAGCTTAGAGGTAGCGGTACAAGAGACCCAGTACTTC. The encoded protein is CASSLEVAVQETQYF.

This chain connects TRBV20-1 to TRBJ1-1, with unresolved D. The CDR3 covers 10 residues. V lost 5 bases to trimming and J lost 7 bases, with 8 bases between them. Germline V gives CDR1 DFQATT, CDR2 SNEGSKA (reference sequence). The CDR3: CSAFGVEAFF. CDR3 bases: TGCAGTGCTTTCGGGGTTGAAGCTTTCTTT.

The chain is built from TRBV5-1 and TRBJ2-5; tentatively, D is TRBD1 (7 bases). In germline, CDR1 is SGHRS, CDR2 YFSETQ. Trimming removed 0 bases from V and 5 bases from J, with 17 bases in between. The CDR3 spans 16 residues. CDR3 nucleotides: TGCGCCAGCAGCTTGGAAGGAGGAGGGGGCTGGGAGACCCAGTACTTC. This translates into CASSLEGGGGWETQYF. The full variable domain, rest sourced from reference TRBV5-1 and TRBJ2-5, is KAGVTQTPRYLIKTRGQQVTLSCSPISGHRSVSWYQQTPGQGLQFLFEYFSETQRNKGNFPGRFSGRQFSNSRSEMNVSTLELGDSALYLCASSLEGGGGWETQYFGPGTRLLVL.

This rearrangement joins TRBV6-1 to TRBJ2-5, with D possibly matching TRBD2 (5 bases). V was trimmed by 8 bases and J by 5 bases, leaving 9 bases between them. Germline V CDR1 and CDR2: MNHNS, SASEGT. This CDR3 has 11 residues. CDR3 bases: TGTGCCAGCCGGATAGCGGAGACCCAGTACTTC. Protein product: CASRIAETQYF.

This clone was detected a few times. The J gene is TRBJ2-5, the V gene TRBV2, with D maybe TRBD2 (5 bases). Trimming removed 7 bases from V and 2 bases from J, with 8 bases in between. The CDR3 totals 12 residues. Germline values: CDR1 SNHLY, CDR2 FYNNEI. CDR3 in amino acids: CASTKRQETQYF. The CDR3 bases are TGTGCCAGCACGAAGCGGCAAGAGACCCAGTACTTC.

This clone was observed a few times. The chain uses TRBV30 and TRBJ2-1; 13 bases match TRBD2. J lost 4 bases, V lost 8 bases, and 14 bases had no gene match. Germline V lookup: CDR1 GTSNPN, CDR2 SVGIG (reference sequence). The CDR3 is made up of 17 amino acids. CDR3 nucleotides: TGTGCCGGCGTGACCGGGACTAGCGGGAACATTTACAATGAGCAGTTCTTC. This sequence encodes CAGVTGTSGNIYNEQFF. Drawing the rest from reference TRBV30 and TRBJ2-1, the complete variable domain is SQTIHQWPATLVQPVGSPLSLECTVEGTSNPNLYWYRQAAGRGLQLLFYSVGIGQISSEVPQNLSASRPQDRQFILSSKKLLLSDSGFYLCAGVTGTSGNIYNEQFFGPGTRLTVL.

The gene calls are TRBV13 and TRBJ2-2, with a possible D match to TRBD2 (6 bases). This CDR3 is 14 amino acids long. Trimming stripped 5 bases from V and 3 bases from J, with 10 bases between. CDR1 is PRHDT, CDR2 FYEKMQ, per germline (reference sequence). Here the CDR3 reads CASSPGVDTGELFF. CDR3 DNA: TGTGCCAGCAGCCCGGGAGTCGACACCGGGGAGCTGTTTTTT.

The table lists this clone with a few counts. This chain joins TRBV15 and TRBJ1-4, with D unclear. Trimming pared 3 bases from V and 8 bases from J, leaving 10 bases between. Looked up from germline, CDR1 is LNHNV and CDR2 is YYDKDF (reference sequence). CDR3 length: 13 residues. Written as DNA, the CDR3 is TGTGCCACCAGCAGCGGGGAGGCGGAAAAACTGTTTTTT. The encoded protein is CATSSGEAEKLFF.

The sample holds one count of this clone. V is TRBV18 and J is TRBJ1-2, with D unclear. This CDR3 has 13 residues. Trimming left V 3 bases short and J 8 bases short, with 13 bases between. Germline V gives CDR1 KGHSH, CDR2 LQKENI. The CDR3 spells CASSPDGVQGYTF. CDR3 coding DNA: TGTGCCAGCTCACCGGACGGGGTGCAAGGCTACACCTTC.

The chain combines TRBV6-6 with TRBJ2-1; D may be TRBD2 (6 bases). Trimming took 4 bases from V and 4 from J, leaving 11 bases between them. The CDR3 runs 14 residues. Germline CDR1 MNHNY, CDR2 SVGAGI (reference sequence). This CDR3 is CASSLEGGYNEQFF. CDR3 DNA sequence: TGTGCCAGCAGTTTGGAGGGCGGTTACAATGAGCAGTTCTTC.

Here the CDR3 DNA reads TGCAGCGTTGACGAAGTAGGGCAGGGGGTGTGGCGGGACCACAATGAGCAGTTCTTC. Protein: CSVDEVGQGVWRDHNEQFF. The chain employs TRBV29-1 and TRBJ2-1; tentatively, D is TRBD1 (7 bases). Looked up from germline, CDR1 is SQVTM and CDR2 is ANQGSEA. Trimming took off 3 bases at V and 5 bases at J, with 29 bases between the two ends. CDR3 size: 19 residues.

This clone was seen a few times. This rearrangement joins TRBV5-4 to TRBJ1-4; no clear D gene. V lost 2 bases to trimming and J lost 7 bases, with 9 bases between them. The CDR3 is 13 amino acids. Germline-derived CDR1 and CDR2 are SGHNT and YYREEE (reference sequence). The CDR3: CASSFSYTEKLFF. The CDR3, as DNA: TGTGCCAGCAGCTTCAGTTATACTGAAAAACTGTTTTTT.

This rearrangement joins TRBV18 to TRBJ2-5; 10 bases map to TRBD1. The CDR3 covers 18 residues. The V and J ends lost 6 bases and 5 bases, in that order; junction bases with no gene match: 18. Germline lookup yields CDR1 KGHSH and CDR2 LQKENI. Here the CDR3 reads CASSTYPKGTGESETQYF. CDR3 nucleotides: TGTGCCAGCTCCACCTATCCGAAAGGGACAGGGGAGTCCGAGACCCAGTACTTC.

The rearrangement uses TRBV30 and TRBJ1-1; D unresolved. The length of the CDR3 is 14 residues. V was cut by 4 bases and J by 4 bases, with 16 bases left in between. CDR1 and CDR2 from the germline V gene are GTSNPN and SVGIG (reference sequence). The CDR3 reads CAWNRPPRITEAFF. The CDR3 bases are TGTGCCTGGAATCGCCCCCCGCGCATCACTGAAGCTTTCTTT.